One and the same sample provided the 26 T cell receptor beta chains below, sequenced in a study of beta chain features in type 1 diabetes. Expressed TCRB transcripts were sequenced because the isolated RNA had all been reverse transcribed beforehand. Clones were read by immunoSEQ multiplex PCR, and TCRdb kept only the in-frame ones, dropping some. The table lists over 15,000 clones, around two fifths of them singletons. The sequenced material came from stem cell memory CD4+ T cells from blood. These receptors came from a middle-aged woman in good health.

The CDR3 reads CASSLAGQTGELFF. CDR3 nucleotide sequence: TGTGCCAGCAGCTTAGCTGGACAGACCGGGGAGCTGTTTTTT. This chain joins TRBV4-2 and TRBJ2-2, with D possibly TRBD1 on 6 matching bases. Germline CDR1 reads LGHNA; CDR2 reads YNFKEQ. The length of the CDR3 is 14 residues. With 5 bases removed from V and 5 bases from J, the gap between germline ends came to 12 bases.

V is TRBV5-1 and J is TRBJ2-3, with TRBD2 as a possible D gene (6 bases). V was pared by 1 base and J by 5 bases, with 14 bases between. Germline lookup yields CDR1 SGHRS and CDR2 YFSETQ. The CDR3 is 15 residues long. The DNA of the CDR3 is TGCGCCAGCAGCTTGAAACAGGTCGGGGGAGATACGCAGTATTTT. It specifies CASSLKQVGGDTQYF.

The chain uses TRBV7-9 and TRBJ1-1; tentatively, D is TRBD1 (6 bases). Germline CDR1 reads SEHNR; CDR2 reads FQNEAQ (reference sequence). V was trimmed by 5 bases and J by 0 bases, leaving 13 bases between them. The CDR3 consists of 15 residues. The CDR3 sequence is CASSRPGTMNTEAFF. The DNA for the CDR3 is TGTGCCAGCAGCCGCCCCGGGACAATGAACACTGAAGCTTTCTTT.

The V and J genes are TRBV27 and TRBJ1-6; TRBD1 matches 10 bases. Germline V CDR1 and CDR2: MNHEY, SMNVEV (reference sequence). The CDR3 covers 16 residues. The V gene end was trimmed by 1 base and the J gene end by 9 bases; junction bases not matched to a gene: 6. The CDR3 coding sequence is TGTGCCAGCAGTTTATTTCCCGACAGGGGGCGTTCACCCCTCCACTTT. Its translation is CASSLFPDRGRSPLHF.

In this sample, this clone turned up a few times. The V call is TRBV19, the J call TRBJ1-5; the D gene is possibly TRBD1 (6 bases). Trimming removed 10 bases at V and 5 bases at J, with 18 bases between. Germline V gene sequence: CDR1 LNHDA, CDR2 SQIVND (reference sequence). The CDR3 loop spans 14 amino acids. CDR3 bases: TGTGCCATAACAGGGTCGGGGCCACATCAGCCCCAGCATTTT. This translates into CAITGSGPHQPQHF.

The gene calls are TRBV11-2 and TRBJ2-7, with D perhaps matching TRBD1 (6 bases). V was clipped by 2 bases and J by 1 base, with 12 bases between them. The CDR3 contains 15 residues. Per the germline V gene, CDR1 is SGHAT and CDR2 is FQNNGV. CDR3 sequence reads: CASSLRPGDSYEQYF. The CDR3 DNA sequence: TGTGCCAGCAGCTTACGACCAGGGGATTCCTACGAGCAGTACTTC.

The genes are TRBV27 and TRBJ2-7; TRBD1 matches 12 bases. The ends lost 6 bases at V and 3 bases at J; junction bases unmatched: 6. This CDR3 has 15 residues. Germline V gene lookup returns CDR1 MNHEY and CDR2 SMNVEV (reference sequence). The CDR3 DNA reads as TGTGCCAGCAGCCAGGGACAGGGGGCGGTCTACGAGCAGTACTTC. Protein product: CASSQGQGAVYEQYF.

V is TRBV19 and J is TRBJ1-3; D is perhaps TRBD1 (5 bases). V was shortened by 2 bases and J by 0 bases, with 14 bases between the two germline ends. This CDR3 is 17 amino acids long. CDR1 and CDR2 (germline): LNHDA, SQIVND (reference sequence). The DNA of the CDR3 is TGTGCCAGTAGTATAAGACGTCTTGACAGCTCTGGAAACACCATATATTTT. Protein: CASSIRRLDSSGNTIYF.

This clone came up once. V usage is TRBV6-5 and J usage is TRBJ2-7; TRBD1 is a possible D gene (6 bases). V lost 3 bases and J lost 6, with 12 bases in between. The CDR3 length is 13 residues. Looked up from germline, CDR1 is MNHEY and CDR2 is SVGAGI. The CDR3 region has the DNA TGTGCCAGCAGTTATACAGGGCCTGGCGAGCAGTACTTC. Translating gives CASSYTGPGEQYF.

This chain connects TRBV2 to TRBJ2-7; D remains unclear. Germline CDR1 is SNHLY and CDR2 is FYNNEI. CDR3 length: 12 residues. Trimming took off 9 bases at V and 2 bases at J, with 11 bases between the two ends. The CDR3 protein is CARRHKTYEQYF. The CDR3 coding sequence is TGTGCCAGGAGACACAAAACCTACGAGCAGTACTTC.

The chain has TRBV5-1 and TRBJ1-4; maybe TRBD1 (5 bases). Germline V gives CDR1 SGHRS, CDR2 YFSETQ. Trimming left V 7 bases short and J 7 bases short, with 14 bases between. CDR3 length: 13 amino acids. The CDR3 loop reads CASGAVLGEKLFF. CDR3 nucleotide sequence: TGCGCCAGCGGGGCGGTTTTGGGTGAAAAACTGTTTTTT.

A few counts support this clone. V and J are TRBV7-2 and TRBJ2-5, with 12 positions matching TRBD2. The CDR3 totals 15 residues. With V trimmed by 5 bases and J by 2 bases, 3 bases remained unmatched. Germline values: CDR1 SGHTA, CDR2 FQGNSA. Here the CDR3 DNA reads TGTGCCAGCAGCGTCGGACTAGCGGGGCAAGAGACCCAGTACTTC. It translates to CASSVGLAGQETQYF.

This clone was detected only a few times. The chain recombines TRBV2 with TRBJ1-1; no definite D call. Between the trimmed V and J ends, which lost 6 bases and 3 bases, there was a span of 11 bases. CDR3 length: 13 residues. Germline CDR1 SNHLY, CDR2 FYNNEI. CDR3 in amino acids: CASRGIIYTEAFF. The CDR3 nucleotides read TGTGCCAGCAGGGGCATCATTTACACTGAAGCTTTCTTT.

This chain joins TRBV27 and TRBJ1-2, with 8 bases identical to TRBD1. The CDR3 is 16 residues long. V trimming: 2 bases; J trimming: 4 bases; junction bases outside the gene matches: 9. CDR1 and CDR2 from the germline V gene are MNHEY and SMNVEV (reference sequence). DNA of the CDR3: TGTGCCAGCAGTTTAAGGGCAGGGGGCGCTTCCTATGGCTACACCTTC. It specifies CASSLRAGGASYGYTF.

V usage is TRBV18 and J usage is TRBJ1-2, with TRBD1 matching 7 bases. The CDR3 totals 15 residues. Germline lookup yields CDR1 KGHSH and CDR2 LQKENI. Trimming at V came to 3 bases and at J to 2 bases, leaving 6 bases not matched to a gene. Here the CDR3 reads CASSPDGQANYGYTF. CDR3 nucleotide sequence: TGTGCCAGCTCACCCGACGGACAGGCGAACTATGGCTACACCTTC. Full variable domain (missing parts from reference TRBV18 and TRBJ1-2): NAGVMQNPRHLVRRRGQEARLRCSPMKGHSHVYWYRQLPEEGLKFMVYLQKENIIDESGMPKERFSAEFPKEGPSILRIQQVVRGDSAAYFCASSPDGQANYGYTFGSGTRLTVV.

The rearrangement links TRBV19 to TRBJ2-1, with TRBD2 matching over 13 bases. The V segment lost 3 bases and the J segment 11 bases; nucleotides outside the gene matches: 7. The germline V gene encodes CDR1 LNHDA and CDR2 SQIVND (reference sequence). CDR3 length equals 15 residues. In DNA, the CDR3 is TGTGCCAGTAGTATGAAGGGACTAGCGGGGACAAAGCAGTTCTTC. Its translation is CASSMKGLAGTKQFF.

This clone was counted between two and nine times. The CDR3 sequence: CASSPPGQSDTGELFF. Written as DNA, the CDR3 is TGTGCCAGCTCACCACCGGGGCAATCGGACACCGGGGAGCTGTTTTTT. The chain is built from TRBV18 and TRBJ2-2, with TRBD1 as a possible D gene (5 bases). This CDR3 spans 16 amino acids. CDR1 is KGHSH, CDR2 LQKENI, per germline. V shed 0 bases and J shed 3 bases, with 11 bases lying between them.

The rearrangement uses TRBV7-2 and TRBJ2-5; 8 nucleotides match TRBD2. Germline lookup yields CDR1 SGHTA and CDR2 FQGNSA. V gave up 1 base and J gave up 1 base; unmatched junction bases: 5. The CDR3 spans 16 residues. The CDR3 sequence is CASSLVAAGVQETQYF. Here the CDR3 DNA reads TGTGCCAGCAGCTTAGTGGCAGCGGGGGTCCAAGAGACCCAGTACTTC.

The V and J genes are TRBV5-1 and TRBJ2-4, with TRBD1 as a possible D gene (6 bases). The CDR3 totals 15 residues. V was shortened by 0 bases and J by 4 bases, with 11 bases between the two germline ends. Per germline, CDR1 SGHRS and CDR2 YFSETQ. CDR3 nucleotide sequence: TGCGCCAGCAGCTTGGATGCAGGGGCGAAAAACATTCAGTACTTC. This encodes CASSLDAGAKNIQYF.

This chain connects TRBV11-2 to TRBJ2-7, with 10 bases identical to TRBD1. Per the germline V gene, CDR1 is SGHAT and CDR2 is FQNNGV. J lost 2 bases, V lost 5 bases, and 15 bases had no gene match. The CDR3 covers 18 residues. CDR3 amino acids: CASSDSLIGQGGTYEQYF. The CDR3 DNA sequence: TGTGCCAGCAGCGACTCCCTTATTGGACAGGGGGGTACCTACGAGCAGTACTTC.

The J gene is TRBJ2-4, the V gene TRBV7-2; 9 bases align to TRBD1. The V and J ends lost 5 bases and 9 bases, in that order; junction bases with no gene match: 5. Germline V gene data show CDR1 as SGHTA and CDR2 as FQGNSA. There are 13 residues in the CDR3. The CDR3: CASSSGQGLIQYF. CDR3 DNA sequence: TGTGCCAGCAGCAGCGGACAGGGGCTCATTCAGTACTTC.

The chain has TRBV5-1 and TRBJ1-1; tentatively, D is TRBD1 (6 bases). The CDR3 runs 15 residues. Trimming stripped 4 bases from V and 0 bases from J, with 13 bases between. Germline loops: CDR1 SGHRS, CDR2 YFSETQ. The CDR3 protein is CASSTGSNLNTEAFF. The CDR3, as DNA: TGCGCCAGCAGCACAGGGTCCAACTTGAACACTGAAGCTTTCTTT.

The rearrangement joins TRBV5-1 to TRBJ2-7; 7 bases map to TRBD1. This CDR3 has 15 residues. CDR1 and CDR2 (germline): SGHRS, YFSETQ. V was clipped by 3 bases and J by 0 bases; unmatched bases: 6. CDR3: CASSSATGSSYEQYF. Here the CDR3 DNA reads TGCGCCAGCAGCTCGGCGACAGGGAGCTCCTACGAGCAGTACTTC.

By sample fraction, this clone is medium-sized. CDR3 amino acids: CASSLAGGPYEQYF. For the CDR3, the DNA is TGTGCCAGCAGCCTCGCCGGCGGTCCCTACGAGCAGTACTTC. The genes are TRBV7-2 and TRBJ2-7; the D is unclear. The germline CDR1 and CDR2 sequences are SGHTA and FQGNSA. V was clipped by 5 bases and J by 2 bases, with 13 bases between them. This CDR3 contains 14 residues.

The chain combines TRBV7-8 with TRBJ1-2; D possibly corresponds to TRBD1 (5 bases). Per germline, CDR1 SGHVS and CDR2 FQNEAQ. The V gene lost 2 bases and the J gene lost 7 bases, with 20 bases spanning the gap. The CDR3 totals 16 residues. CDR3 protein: CASSLPPRQGAGGYTF. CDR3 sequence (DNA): TGTGCCAGCAGCTTACCCCCTCGGCAAGGGGCCGGTGGCTACACCTTC.

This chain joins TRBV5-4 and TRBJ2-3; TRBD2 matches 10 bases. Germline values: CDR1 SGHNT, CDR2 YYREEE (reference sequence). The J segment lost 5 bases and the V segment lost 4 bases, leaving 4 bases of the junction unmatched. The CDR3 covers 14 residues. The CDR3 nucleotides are TGTGCCAGCAGCAAGCGGGGGGGCGGAGATACGCAGTATTTT. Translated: CASSKRGGGDTQYF. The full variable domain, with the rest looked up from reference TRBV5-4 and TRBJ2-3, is ETGVTQSPTHLIKTRGQQVTLRCSSQSGHNTVSWYQQALGQGPQFIFQYYREEENGRGNFPPRFSGLQFPNYSSELNVNALELDDSALYLCASSKRGGGDTQYFGPGTRLTVL.